Listed below are T cell receptor beta chains from one sample, sequenced in a study of blood T cell repertoires in COVID-19. Using immunoSEQ multiplex PCR, the repertoire was profiled, and TCRdb retains in-frame clones only, with some absent. The sample shows around 290,000 clones, 80% to 95% of them seen only once. Sequenced material: PBMCs or T cells enriched from blood (not recorded which). The receptors shown here come from a woman aged 25 to 39 who had recovered from COVID-19. Both conserved end residues are part of each CDR3. A D gene is named only where the DNA matches it firmly. For some rows the clone size is stated as once, few or many, or as a class when expanded; others skip it.

15	NA	TRBV30	NA	TRBJ1-5	TGTGCCTGGAGTGTATGGGGGGATGGCAATCAGCCCCAGCATTTT	CAWSVWGDGNQPQHF
15	NA	TRBV15	NA	TRBJ2-7	TGTGCCACCAGCAGGGACCTTAGCGGCTCCTACGAGCAGTACTTC	CATSRDLSGSYEQYF
14	once	TRBV28	TRBD2	TRBJ2-1	TGTGCCAGCAGTTTCCGCGGGAGAGGCAATGAGCAGTTCTTC	CASSFRGRGNEQFF
14	NA	TRBV5-1	TRBD1	TRBJ1-4	TGCGCCAGCAGCTACGACAGGGTTAATGAAAAACTGTTTTTT	CASSYDRVNEKLFF
16	NA	TRBV10-3	TRBD1	TRBJ1-1	TGTGCCATCACCGACGGACAGGGGGCTAGAGGTACTGAAGCTTTCTTT	CAITDGQGARGTEAFF
15	NA	TRBV28	TRBD2	TRBJ2-1	TGTGCCAGCAGTTTTGGCGGGAGGCTGGGTAGTGAGCAGTTCTTC	CASSFGGRLGSEQFF
15	NA	TRBV6-4	TRBD2	TRBJ2-1	TGTGCCAGCAGCGCCAAACTAGCGGGAGGCGGTGAGCAGTTCTTC	CASSAKLAGGGEQFF
14	NA	TRBV2	NA	TRBJ2-7	TGTGCCAGCAGTGTATCAGGGAGGTGGGGCGAGCAGTACTTC	CASSVSGRWGEQYF
14	NA	TRBV9	NA	TRBJ1-2	TGTGCCAGCAGGAAGATAGGGGAAACCCATGGCTACACCTTC	CASRKIGETHGYTF
16	NA	TRBV5-4	TRBD1	TRBJ1-2	TGTGCCAGCAGCTGGGATCTCGGGACAGGCCACTCTGGCTACACCTTC	CASSWDLGTGHSGYTF
21	NA	TRBV30	NA	TRBJ2-7	TGTGCCTGGAGTGTACTTGGCCCTGCCAGCGTGGGAGGTTCGCCTGACTACGAGCAGTACTTC	CAWSVLGPASVGGSPDYEQYF
15	NA	TRBV10-3	TRBD1	TRBJ1-2	TGTGCCACCACGTTAGGGGACAGGGGTGTTGATGGCTACACCTTC	CATTLGDRGVDGYTF
12	once	TRBV28	NA	TRBJ2-7	TGTGCCAGCAGTTTTCTAGTCTACGAGCAGTACTTC	CASSFLVYEQYF
16	NA	TRBV3-1/TRBV3-2	TRBD1	TRBJ2-3	TGTGCCAGCAGCCAAGATTTGGGACAGGGAACAGATACGCAGTATTTT	CASSQDLGQGTDTQYF
15	NA	TRBV9	NA	TRBJ1-3	TGTGCCAGCAGCTCGCGACAGGCCCTTGGAAACACCATATATTTT	CASSSRQALGNTIYF
14	NA	TRBV29-1	NA	TRBJ2-6	TGCAGCGCTGATACAGGGTTAGGGGCCAACGTCCTGACTTTC	CSADTGLGANVLTF
17	NA	TRBV29-1	TRBD2	TRBJ2-1	TGCAGCCTTAGCGGGAGAAAAGGGTCGAGGGTTAGCGGTGAGCAGTTCTTC	CSLSGRKGSRVSGEQFF
15	NA	TRBV5-1	NA	TRBJ1-4	TGCGCCAGCAGCTTGGGACGGGCAACTAATGAAAAACTGTTTTTT	CASSLGRATNEKLFF
16	NA	TRBV27	TRBD1	TRBJ1-5	TGTGCCAGCAGTCCCCAGACAGGGACAAACAATCAGCCCCAGCATTTT	CASSPQTGTNNQPQHF
16	once	TRBV4-3	TRBD1	TRBJ2-7	TGCGCCAGCAGCCAAGATGCTGGGACAGGAGACTACGAGCAGTACTTC	CASSQDAGTGDYEQYF
15	NA	TRBV19	NA	TRBJ1-1	TGTGCCAGTAGTATTGGGGTCAGGGTAGTCACTGAAGCTTTCTTT	CASSIGVRVVTEAFF
10	NA	TRBV29-1	NA	TRBJ1-1	TGCAGCGGGCAGTGGACTGAAGCTTTCTTT	CSGQWTEAFF
15	NA	TRBV7-9	NA	TRBJ1-5	TGTGCCAGCAGCTTTGATTCAGGGGGCAATCAGCCCCAGCATTTT	CASSFDSGGNQPQHF
15	NA	TRBV18	TRBD1	TRBJ1-3	TGTGCCAGCTCACCATCAACCGGGACAGCTGGGACCATATATTTT	CASSPSTGTAGTIYF
16	NA	TRBV30	TRBD2	TRBJ2-2	TGTGCCTGGAGCGTACTAGCGGGAGGGTACACCGGGGAGCTGTTTTTT	CAWSVLAGGYTGELFF
15	NA	TRBV3-1/TRBV3-2	TRBD2	TRBJ2-1	TGTGCCAGCAGCTATCCGGGACTAGGAGGCAATGAGCAGTTCTTC	CASSYPGLGGNEQFF
16	few	TRBV28	NA	TRBJ1-4	TGTGCCAGCAGTTTAGCAGGTCTAGCTGTTACGGAAAAACTGTTTTTT	CASSLAGLAVTEKLFF
16	once	TRBV9	TRBD1	TRBJ1-6	TGTGCCAGCAGCGTAAGTGGGACAGCCCATAATTCACCCCTCCACTTT	CASSVSGTAHNSPLHF
13	NA	TRBV30	NA	TRBJ1-3	TGTGCCTGGAGTCCGTCACTTGGAAACACCATATATTTT	CAWSPSLGNTIYF